The next 28 T cell receptor beta chains were all read from a single sample in a study of regulatory T cells in long-lasting Graves disease. CDR3-region Arm-PCR and iRepertoire HTBI primers produced the TCR beta libraries. TCRdb re-called the multiplex PCR reads with MiXCR, one entry per CDR3 protein. The data show 680,000 or so distinct CDR3 sequences, with around 15% seen just once and more than 15% held by the top ten. Time point noted: newly diagnosed GD, antithyroid drugs for less than 3 months. TCR sequences were obtained from RNA taken from PBMCs. A further study also used this sample, focusing on T cells in Graves' hyperthyroidism and ophthalmopathy.

The source was peripheral blood mononuclear cells (PBMCs), collected at new diagnosis, from a patient treated with antithyroid drugs. These receptors were collected from a woman in her twenties or thirties with Graves disease.

Remarks on this clonotype: A much larger clone lies a single base off, so this may be a read error. The chain carries TRBV6-2 or TRBV6-3 and TRBJ2-2; no clear D. Per the germline V gene, CDR1 is MNHEY and CDR2 is SVGEGT. Between the trimmed V and J ends, which lost 8 bases and 4 bases, there was a span of 8 bases. This CDR3 region has 12 residues. The CDR3 loop reads CASQKSTGELFF. For the CDR3, the DNA is TGTGCCAGCCAAAAGAGCACCGGGGAGCTGTTTTTT.

Many counts were recorded for this clonotype. V and J are TRBV3-1 and TRBJ1-2; D unclear. CDR1 LGHDT and CDR2 YNNKEL come from the germline V gene (reference sequence). The CDR3 loop spans 12 amino acids. V was clipped by 7 bases and J by 7 bases, with 13 bases between them. CDR3 residues: CASTLGGTGYTF. Here the CDR3 DNA reads TGTGCCAGCACCCTAGGCGGAACTGGCTACACCTTC.

The chain has TRBV20-1 and TRBJ1-4, with 8 bases identical to TRBD1. The ends lost 6 bases at V and 7 bases at J; junction bases unmatched: 10. This CDR3 contains 14 residues. Per the germline V gene, CDR1 is DFQATT and CDR2 is SNEGSKA (reference sequence). The CDR3 is CSASGQGGVEKLFF. The CDR3 DNA reads as TGCAGTGCCAGTGGACAGGGCGGGGTTGAAAAACTGTTTTTT.

This chain connects TRBV28 to TRBJ1-2; no firm D call. Germline CDR1 reads MDHEN; CDR2 reads SYDVKM. The germline V and J ends were trimmed by 2 bases and 4 bases, with 8 bases remaining between them. The CDR3 runs 13 residues. CDR3 amino acids: CASSLIGVYGYTF. The CDR3 DNA follows: TGTGCCAGCAGTTTAATTGGCGTCTATGGCTACACCTTC.

This clonotype was recorded a few times. This chain links TRBV15 with TRBJ2-5, with D uncertain. Per germline, CDR1 LNHNV and CDR2 YYDKDF (reference sequence). The CDR3 covers 13 residues. The V and J ends lost 7 bases and 5 bases respectively, with 14 bases between them. CDR3 sequence: CATTTELSETQYF. In nucleotides, the CDR3 is TGTGCCACCACTACTGAGCTCTCGGAGACCCAGTACTTC.

With regard to this clonotype: This may come from a read error, since a much larger clone is one base off. The genes are TRBV6-2 or TRBV6-3 and TRBJ1-3; no firm D call. The CDR3 totals 15 residues. Germline values: CDR1 MNHEY, CDR2 SVGEGT. CDR3 in amino acids: CACSSSSNSGNTIYF. In DNA, the CDR3 is TGTGCCTGCAGTTCTTCGTCAAACTCTGGAAACACCATATATTTT.

This clonotype occurred many times. The chain joins TRBV7-2 to TRBJ2-3, with D hard to call. The CDR3 spans 17 residues. The V and J ends lost 3 bases and 0 bases respectively, with 16 bases between them. Germline values: CDR1 SGHTA, CDR2 FQGNSA. CDR3 sequence: CASSFTQAVASTDTQYF. CDR3 bases: TGTGCCAGCAGCTTTACTCAGGCCGTGGCTAGCACAGATACGCAGTATTTT.

In the case of this clonotype: The germline gene is not matched at one end of the junction; a read error may be the cause. The V gene is TRBV7-8, the J gene TRBJ2-5; TRBD1 might be the D (5 bases). Per the germline V gene, CDR1 is SGHVS and CDR2 is FQNEAQ. CDR3 length: 15 amino acids. The CDR3 DNA follows: TGCGCCAGCAGCCAAGATAGACAGTTACAAGAGACCCAGTACTTC. Its protein product is CASSQDRQLQETQYF.

This clonotype was seen ten or more times. This sequence joins TRBV27 and TRBJ2-5; D is possibly TRBD1 (5 bases). This CDR3 spans 15 amino acids. Germline-derived CDR1 and CDR2 are MNHEY and SMNVEV (reference sequence). Trimming took 4 bases from V and 2 from J, leaving 14 bases between them. The CDR3 reads CASSWAGYRQETQYF. The CDR3 coding sequence is TGTGCCAGCAGTTGGGCAGGGTATCGGCAAGAGACCCAGTACTTC.

This clonotype was detected a few times. The V gene is TRBV5-1, the J gene TRBJ1-6; the D is unclear. Germline CDR1 reads SGHRS; CDR2 reads YFSETQ. This CDR3 comprises 15 residues. The ends were cut back, 2 bases at V and 7 bases at J, with 13 bases in the middle. CDR3 sequence reads: CASSFWAGINSPLHF. CDR3 in DNA: TGCGCCAGCAGCTTTTGGGCGGGAATCAATTCACCCCTCCACTTT.

The chain uses TRBV19 and TRBJ2-2, with a tentative D call TRBD2 (6 bases). Germline CDR1 is LNHDA and CDR2 is SQIVND (reference sequence). V was clipped by 5 bases and J by 7 bases, with 17 bases between them. This CDR3 comprises 15 residues. The CDR3 sequence: CASSGTRGIGGELFF. The CDR3 DNA sequence: TGTGCCAGTAGTGGGACTCGCGGGATAGGCGGGGAGCTGTTTTTT.

This clonotype was counted at least ten times. The V and J genes are TRBV7-9 and TRBJ2-2; 8 bases fit TRBD2. Germline CDR1 SEHNR, CDR2 FQNEAQ (reference sequence). The CDR3 runs to 16 residues. Trimming removed 6 bases from V and 2 bases from J; junction bases left unmatched: 8. The CDR3 sequence: CASSSISGDNTGELFF. The CDR3 bases are TGTGCCAGCAGTTCTATTAGCGGGGACAACACCGGGGAGCTGTTTTTT.

This rearrangement joins TRBV9 to TRBJ2-3; 7 bases line up with TRBD2. V shed 3 bases, J shed 0 bases, and the junction held 7 bases outside the gene matches. Germline V lookup: CDR1 SGDLS, CDR2 YYNGEE. The CDR3 has 16 amino acids. The CDR3 DNA reads TGTGCCAGCAGCGCACGAGCGGGGCCTAGCACAGATACGCAGTATTTT. It is translated as CASSARAGPSTDTQYF.

This clonotype was picked up many times. The genes are TRBV20-1 and TRBJ1-2, with 9 bases matching TRBD1. V was pared by 4 bases and J by 3 bases, with 6 bases of the junction left unmatched. The CDR3 is 14 residues long. Germline lookup yields CDR1 DFQATT and CDR2 SNEGSKA (reference sequence). CDR3 residues: CSAKGQGNDYGYTF. The CDR3 DNA reads TGCAGTGCTAAAGGACAGGGGAACGACTATGGCTACACCTTC.

This clonotype came up once. V usage is TRBV4-1 and J usage is TRBJ1-1, with 11 bases lining up with TRBD1. CDR1 is MGHRA and CDR2 is YSYEKL in the germline V gene. The CDR3 loop spans 15 amino acids. J was trimmed by 5 bases and V by 1 base; bases with no gene match: 3. The CDR3 reads CASSQAGQGATEAFF. The DNA of the CDR3 is TGCGCCAGCAGCCAAGCCGGACAGGGGGCGACTGAAGCTTTCTTT.

This clonotype was counted ten times or more. This chain links TRBV28 with TRBJ1-2; D remains ambiguous. V was pared by 3 bases and J by 6 bases, with 17 bases between. The CDR3 consists of 15 residues. Germline assignment: CDR1 MDHEN and CDR2 SYDVKM. The CDR3 sequence: CASSFSVVTGDGYTF. The CDR3 nucleotides are TGTGCCAGCAGTTTTTCCGTCGTTACGGGAGATGGCTACACCTTC.

This chain uses TRBV29-1 with TRBJ1-5; no clear D. CDR3 length: 13 residues. V lost 5 bases and J 5 bases, leaving 13 bases between the germline ends. Germline assignment: CDR1 SQVTM and CDR2 ANQGSEA. Here the CDR3 reads CSVRPQADQPQHF. DNA for the CDR3: TGCAGCGTTCGACCCCAGGCCGATCAGCCCCAGCATTTT. The whole variable domain, filled in from reference TRBV29-1 and TRBJ1-5, reads SAVISQKPSRDICQRGTSLTIQCQVDSQVTMMFWYRQQPGQSLTLIATANQGSEATYESGFVIDKFPISRPNLTFSTLTVSNMSPEDSSIYLCSVRPQADQPQHFGDGTRLSIL.

As for this clonotype: Just one base apart from a much larger clone, this may be a read error. The chain has TRBV7-8 and TRBJ1-5; D perhaps matches TRBD1 (5 bases). Deletions cut 5 bases from V and 7 bases from J, with 15 bases between. Germline V CDR1 and CDR2: SGHVS, FQNEAQ. CDR3 length equals 14 residues. The CDR3 spells CASSPLRGEQPQHF. As DNA, the CDR3 is TGTGCCAGCAGCCCCCTCCGGGGGGAACAGCCCCAGCATTTT.

The V call is TRBV4-1, the J call TRBJ2-7; D may be TRBD2 (5 bases). Trimming removed 0 bases at V and 7 bases at J, with 10 bases between. The germline V gene encodes CDR1 MGHRA and CDR2 YSYEKL. The CDR3 spans 13 residues. CDR3 in amino acids: CASSQETGWEQYF. CDR3 DNA: TGCGCCAGCAGCCAAGAAACGGGATGGGAGCAGTACTTC.

This clonotype was counted at least ten times. V is TRBV7-2 and J is TRBJ2-7; 9 positions match TRBD1. CDR1 and CDR2 (germline): SGHTA, FQGNSA. There are 16 residues in the CDR3. V shed 4 bases and J 1 base; nucleotides not matched to a gene: 8. The CDR3 loop is CASSYQGTGSSYEQYF. The CDR3 DNA follows: TGTGCCAGCAGCTACCAGGGGACAGGGAGTTCCTACGAGCAGTACTTC.

The rearrangement links TRBV4-1 to TRBJ1-1, with D possibly matching TRBD1 (5 bases). CDR3 length: 13 amino acids. The germline V and J ends were trimmed by 4 bases and 5 bases, with 11 bases remaining between them. Per germline, CDR1 MGHRA and CDR2 YSYEKL. CDR3 in amino acids: CASSRQRGTEAFF. DNA for the CDR3: TGCGCCAGCAGCCGACAGAGAGGGACTGAAGCTTTCTTT.

This clonotype was counted ten times or more. The V and J genes are TRBV7-2 and TRBJ1-1, with TRBD1 matching over 9 bases. Per germline, CDR1 SGHTA and CDR2 FQGNSA. After removal of 1 base from V and 11 bases from J, the junction contained 8 bases not matched to a gene. This CDR3 spans 14 amino acids. In DNA, the CDR3 is TGTGCCAGCAGCTTAGGGGGACAGGGTCTTTCGGCTTTCTTT. Translation gives CASSLGGQGLSAFF.

This clonotype was counted a few times. V is TRBV19 and J is TRBJ2-1, with 8 bases that match TRBD2. V was clipped by 1 base and J by 3 bases; unmatched bases: 8. The CDR3 runs to 17 residues. Germline CDR1 and CDR2: LNHDA and SQIVND (reference sequence). In DNA form, the CDR3 reads TGTGCCAGTAGTATAGGGCCACTAGCGGACCACTACAATGAGCAGTTCTTC. Its protein is CASSIGPLADHYNEQFF.

The chain links TRBV3-1 to TRBJ2-2; D gene ambiguous. CDR1 and CDR2 (germline): LGHDT, YNNKEL (reference sequence). The CDR3 covers 18 residues. V shed 0 bases and J shed 3 bases, with 17 bases lying between them. The CDR3, as DNA: TGTGCCAGCAGCCAAGAGCTAGGACGCCGGTGGGACACCGGGGAGCTGTTTTTT. Amino acid sequence: CASSQELGRRWDTGELFF.

Many counts were recorded for this clonotype. The CDR3 region has the DNA TGTGCCAGCAGTTTAGGTGGTTCCCCCCGAGCTTTCTTT. Its protein is CASSLGGSPRAFF. This chain connects TRBV28 to TRBJ1-1; D gene unclear. In germline, CDR1 is MDHEN, CDR2 SYDVKM. Trimming cost V 2 bases and J 10 bases, with 14 bases left between them. The length of the CDR3 is 13 residues.

The CDR3 region is CAARRGSGANVLTF. Here the CDR3 DNA reads TGTGCCGCCCGACGTGGGTCTGGGGCCAACGTCCTGACTTTC. The chain links TRBV2 to TRBJ2-6; D is unresolved. Germline assignment: CDR1 SNHLY and CDR2 FYNNEI. Deletions cut 11 bases from V and 1 base from J, with 12 bases between. CDR3 length equals 14 residues.

This clonotype has ten or more counts. This chain joins TRBV27 and TRBJ1-6; D gene ambiguous. The V gene's germline CDR1 is MNHEY and CDR2 SMNVEV (reference sequence). V was pared by 4 bases and J by 0 bases, with 13 bases between. The CDR3 loop spans 17 amino acids. For the CDR3, the DNA is TGTGCCAGCAGTTCCGTCCCGATGAGCTCCTATAATTCACCCCTCCACTTT. It yields the protein CASSSVPMSSYNSPLHF.

The table lists this clonotype with many counts. The chain couples TRBV2 to TRBJ2-1, with unresolved D. The J call may be wrong; the DNA end is better matched by TRBJ2-5. CDR3 size: 15 residues. Germline V gene lookup returns CDR1 SNHLY and CDR2 FYNNEI. DNA of the CDR3: TGTGCCAGCAGTGAAGCCAAAGTAGGGAAGGAGACCCAGTACTTC. Residues: CASSEAKVGKETQYF.